The entry below describes one TCR beta chain. Its target is unknown. V was clipped by 5 bases and J by 8 bases, with 9 bases between them. Per germline, CDR1 SGHTA and CDR2 FQGNSA. This CDR3 comprises 11 residues. Sequencing was performed with immunoSEQ multiplex PCR; in TCRdb, only in-frame clones are kept and a portion is missing. Seen here are 30,000 to 45,000 clones, 89% observed once, and the top ten hold approximately 3.3%. The data stem from a study of neoadjuvant nivolumab and ipilimumab in lung cancer. General study results and limits: TCR richness and clonality were higher in tumors than adjacent uninvolved lung.

The sequences come from peripheral blood, collected before neoadjuvant nivolumab, alone or with ipilimumab. This chain links TRBV7-2 with TRBJ2-5; D gene uncertain. This sequence originates from an adult with non-small cell lung cancer. The CDR3 nucleotides are TGTGCCAGCAGCCCACTGCACACCCAGTACTTC. This codes for CASSPLHTQYF.